This record looks at one T cell receptor (beta chain) sequence and its context. Its matching antigen is unknown. The entry originates in a study of cytomegalovirus exposure and HLA in healthy donors. Study-wide results and caveats: A later analysis linked fewer than 20,000 TCR beta sequences to HLA alleles at 0.05 false discovery rate. Later work found most CMV-associated TCR beta chains apparently HLA-restricted. The presence/absence work took it that sequencing depth was about the same across donors. An ancestry cluster, one associated with Asian ancestry, reportedly showed fewer N-insertions than the roughly 700-donor mean in a later analysis.

V was clipped by 2 bases and J by 9 bases; unmatched bases: 8. The germline gives CDR1 SGHTA, CDR2 FQGTGA. The CDR3 consists of 16 residues. In the PCR, 60 Vbeta and 13 Jbeta primers were used. TCRdb keeps only in-frame clones here, not all; method: immunoSEQ multiplex PCR. This sample has about 190,000 clones; roughly 77% occur once, and the top ten carry 4% to 5%. The gene calls are TRBV7-3 and TRBJ2-1, with 12 nucleotides matching TRBD2. This receptor was obtained from a young man in good health and CMV-seropositive. Sequencing used PBMCs. The CDR3 reads CASSLWSSGGAGEQFF. CDR3 nucleotide sequence: TGTGCCAGCAGCTTATGGTCTAGCGGGGGGGCAGGTGAGCAGTTCTTC.